This entry describes one T cell receptor (beta chain). CDR1 and CDR2 from the germline V gene are SGDLS and YYNGEE. Deletions cut 3 bases from V and 5 bases from J, with 14 bases between. CDR3 length: 14 residues. Each Susac syndrome patient had definite or probable disease by recently defined criteria. It was negative isolation that provided the CD8+ and CD4+ T cells, whereas TEMRA cells were enriched by FACS. This entry comes from a study of CD8 T cells in Susac syndrome. Study in general: There were Susac syndrome patients who were therapy-naive at blood draw, others on corticosteroids, and others on intravenous immunoglobulin alone.

An amount of RNA that ranged from 0.5 to 1 ug was reverse transcribed with random hexamers. TCRdb itself ran the immunoSEQ multiplex PCR reads through MiXCR, one entry per CDR3 protein. The sample holds 150,000 to 190,000 distinct CDR3 sequences; approximately 96% are singletons and the top ten take approximately 0.17%. Source material: CD4+ T cells from PBMCs. The chain employs TRBV9 and TRBJ2-5, with a possible D match to TRBD2 (5 bases). This TCR was recovered from a human donor with Susac syndrome. In DNA form, the CDR3 reads TGTGCCAGCAGCGGGACTGGCCCATTGGAGACCCAGTACTTC. Its protein product is CASSGTGPLETQYF.